Listed below are T cell receptor beta chains from one sample, sequenced in a study of shared clonotypes between healthy human individuals. Assay used: immunoSEQ multiplex PCR; TCRdb lists only in-frame clones, some missing. Among over 2,000,000 clones, 90% to 95% were seen once, and the ten largest hold 1.5% to 2%. The material sequenced was naive CD8+ T cells from PBMCs. All receptors come from a young man in good health. Some clones in this sample may be carry-over from other donors' samples. Each CDR3 is given without its conserved first and last residue.

V gene: TRBV6-1; J gene: TRBJ2-7; CDR3 protein: ASLGQKLEQY
V gene: TRBV6-5; J gene: TRBJ2-2; CDR3 protein: ASSWESNTGELF
V gene: TRBV25-1; J gene: .; CDR3 protein: ASSEWTGHYEQY
V gene: TRBV7-9; J gene: TRBJ2-2; CDR3 protein: ASSSRLDYQNTGELF
V gene: TRBV19; J gene: TRBJ2-1; CDR3 protein: ASTSFGTPSEQF
V gene: TRBV4-2; J gene: TRBJ2-7; CDR3 protein: ASSQGAGGSYEQY
V gene: TRBV7-3; J gene: TRBJ2-5; CDR3 protein: ASSHRGSGETQY
V gene: TRBV30; J gene: TRBJ2-7; CDR3 protein: AGQTGSYEQY
V gene: TRBV2; J gene: TRBJ2-7; CDR3 protein: ASSEGQGHYEQY
V gene: TRBV4-3; J gene: TRBJ2-2; CDR3 protein: ASSQTLTLINTGELF
V gene: TRBV27; J gene: TRBJ2-1; CDR3 protein: ASSFLGYNEQF
V gene: TRBV10-3; J gene: TRBJ1-1; CDR3 protein: AISESKGRTEAF
V gene: TRBV29-1; J gene: TRBJ1-5; CDR3 protein: SVVTGESSNQPQH